This TCR beta chain was sequenced during a study of shared T cell receptors in the human thymus. This table comes from immunoSEQ multiplex PCR, and its TCRdb copy is limited to in-frame clones, with some not included. The data contain 700,000 or so clones, roughly 88% of them singletons. CDR1 SSHAT and CDR2 FNYEAQ come from the germline V gene (reference sequence). After removal of 2 bases from V and 5 bases from J, the junction contained 12 bases not matched to a gene. The length of the CDR3 is 18 residues. The sample also formed part of further work on human thymus T cells. That source adds: Congenital heart defects were the reason for the corrective surgery that the donors, healthy Finnish infants, were having. In corrective heart surgery, resections were taken, and these provided the thymus tissue. Seemingly biased V and J gene usage marked thymic and blood repertoires. Thymic repertoires from unrelated individuals overlapped highly, related research reported.

The sample taken for sequencing was thymocytes. This receptor was obtained from a girl less than two years old with a congenital heart defect. V usage is TRBV7-7 and J usage is TRBJ2-5; 12 bases are a match to TRBD2. In DNA form, the CDR3 reads TGTGCCAGCAGCTTACTAGCGGGGGGGCCTCGTCGTTCCGAGACCCAGTACTTC. It specifies CASSLLAGGPRRSETQYF. Drawing the rest from reference TRBV7-7 and TRBJ2-5, the complete variable domain is GAGVSQSPRYKVTKRGQDVTLRCDPISSHATLYWYQQALGQGPEFLTYFNYEAQPDKSGLPSDRFSAERPEGSISTLTIQRTEQRDSAMYRCASSLLAGGPRRSETQYFGPGTRLLVL.